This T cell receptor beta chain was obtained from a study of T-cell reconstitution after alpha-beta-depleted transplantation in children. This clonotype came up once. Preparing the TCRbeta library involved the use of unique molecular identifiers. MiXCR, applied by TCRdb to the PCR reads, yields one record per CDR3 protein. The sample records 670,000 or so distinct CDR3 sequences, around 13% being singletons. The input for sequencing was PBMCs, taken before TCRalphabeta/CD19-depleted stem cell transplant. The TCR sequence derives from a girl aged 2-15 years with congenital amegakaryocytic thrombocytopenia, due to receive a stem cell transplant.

The CDR3, as DNA: TGTGCCAGCAGCTGGGACTGGGGACAAGAGACCCAGTACTTC. Protein: CASSWDWGQETQYF. The rearrangement joins TRBV28 to TRBJ2-5, with D possibly TRBD2 on 6 matching bases. V was trimmed by 6 bases and J by 2 bases, leaving 13 bases between them. This CDR3 is built from 14 residues. The germline V gene encodes CDR1 MDHEN and CDR2 SYDVKM.